In its sample, the clone carrying this T cell receptor beta chain was seen a few times. The target antigen is unknown. This entry comes from a study of response to subunit inactivated influenza vaccine. Whole-study findings and limits: Few new T cells, the authors suggested, are recruited by each seasonal influenza vaccination.

The germline CDR1 and CDR2 sequences are SGHRS and YFSETQ. The CDR3 loop spans 14 amino acids. V shed 3 bases and J shed 7 bases, with 13 bases lying between them. TCRdb reprocessed the RT-PCR reads with MiXCR, giving one entry per CDR3 protein. In the table there are approximately 500,000 distinct CDR3 sequences, around 13% of which are singletons. The rearrangement joins TRBV5-1 to TRBJ2-2, with a tentative D call TRBD1 (6 bases). The source is a man aged 50-60 years who received an inactivated influenza vaccine. The sequencing here drew on PBMCs from blood, taken roughly 46 days after vaccination. DNA for the CDR3: TGCGCCAGCAGCTGGGCAGGGGATAACGGGGAGCTGTTTTTT. Translating gives CASSWAGDNGELFF.